Each of the 21 T cell receptor beta chains below was sequenced from the same sample in a study of immune heterogeneity within non-small cell lung tumors. The template consisted of bulk tumor genomic DNA, with approximately 630 ng used per sample. Far-apart biopsies, several per primary tumor, were taken during surgery. Undergoing curative surgery were patients whose non-small cell lung cancer was untreated and newly diagnosed. In a multiplex PCR, 32 V and 13 J primers amplified TCR beta CDR3. Via MiXCR, TCRdb re-called the multiplex PCR reads, giving one row per CDR3 protein. Altogether about 3,000 distinct CDR3 sequences are present, roughly 15% being singletons, with the ten largest covering roughly a fifth. Sequencing was done on a sample of lung tumor tissue. These TCRs come from a female donor with non-small cell lung cancer.

This clonotype has a handful of counts. With a much larger clone just one base away, this may be a read error. CDR3 protein: CAISYSSSAERYGYTF. In DNA form, the CDR3 reads TGTGCCATCAGTTACTCTTCTTCGGCAGAGCGCTATGGCTACACCTTC. This sequence joins TRBV6-5 and TRBJ1-2; D is unclear. This CDR3 has 16 residues. The germline CDR1 and CDR2 sequences are MNHEY and SVGAGI.

By sample fraction, this clonotype is medium-sized. This chain links TRBV28 with TRBJ1-1; D is unclear. The V and J ends lost 6 bases and 6 bases respectively, with 17 bases between them. The CDR3 sequence is 14 residues long. Germline assignment: CDR1 MDHEN and CDR2 SYDVKM. The CDR3 bases are TGTGCCAGCAGCTTGGACGGTCCGCACGCTGAAGCTTTCTTT. Amino acid sequence: CASSLDGPHAEAFF.

By proportion, this clonotype is medium-sized. The genes are TRBV11-2 and TRBJ2-7; TRBD2 aligns across 11 bases. The germline V gene has CDR1 SGHAT and CDR2 FQNNGV. The CDR3 spans 16 residues. J was trimmed by 3 bases and V by 5 bases; bases with no gene match: 9. CDR3 nucleotides: TGTGCCAGCAGCGCGATACTAGCGGGAGTGGGCTACGAGCAGTACTTC. Its translation is CASSAILAGVGYEQYF.

The chain couples TRBV10-3 to TRBJ2-3; D unresolved. Germline loops: CDR1 ENHRY, CDR2 SYGVKD. Trimming left V 0 bases short and J 6 bases short, with 7 bases between. The CDR3 covers 13 residues. This CDR3 reads CAISESSRDTQYF. CDR3 sequence (DNA): TGTGCCATCAGTGAGTCGAGCAGGGATACGCAGTATTTT.

The chain employs TRBV5-1 and TRBJ2-7; TRBD1 agrees at 7 bases. This CDR3 comprises 17 residues. CDR1 is SGHRS, CDR2 YFSETQ, per germline. Trimming at V came to 4 bases and at J to 6 bases, leaving 19 bases not matched to a gene. Here the CDR3 reads CASSLEGATGSTCEQYF. DNA of the CDR3: TGCGCCAGCAGCCTTGAGGGGGCCACGGGATCTACCTGCGAGCAGTACTTC.

This clonotype was seen at least ten times. This chain connects TRBV20-1 to TRBJ1-3; D remains ambiguous. CDR1 and CDR2 (germline): DFQATT, SNEGSKA (reference sequence). The CDR3 is 14 residues long. Trimming removed 5 bases from V and 0 bases from J, with 11 bases in between. DNA of the CDR3: TGCAGTGCTTGGGCAGGACCCTCTGGAAACACCATATATTTT. Protein product: CSAWAGPSGNTIYF.

This clonotype is categorized as medium-sized. This chain uses TRBV4-1 with TRBJ1-5; TRBD1 might be the D (5 bases). Germline V gene lookup returns CDR1 MGHRA and CDR2 YSYEKL. The CDR3 is made up of 15 amino acids. Trimming stripped 6 bases from V and 4 bases from J, with 16 bases between. The CDR3 here is CASSPQVDPNQPQHF. The DNA for the CDR3 is TGCGCCAGCAGTCCACAGGTGGACCCAAATCAGCCCCAGCATTTT.

This clonotype has at least ten counts. The rearrangement joins TRBV18 to TRBJ2-1; 8 nucleotides match TRBD2. The germline V gene has CDR1 KGHSH and CDR2 LQKENI. This CDR3 region has 16 residues. V dropped 2 bases and J dropped 7; count of bases not matched to a gene: 10. CDR3 DNA sequence: TGTGCCAGCTCACCAACAAAAACAGTAGCGGGGAATGAGCAGTTCTTC. This gives the protein CASSPTKTVAGNEQFF.

By its share, this clonotype is medium-sized. This chain joins TRBV19 and TRBJ2-1; TRBD2 matches 8 bases. Germline V lookup: CDR1 LNHDA, CDR2 SQIVND (reference sequence). The CDR3 sequence is 14 residues long. With V trimmed by 6 bases and J by 5 bases, 6 bases remained unmatched. The CDR3 coding sequence is TGTGCCAGTAGGGTAGCGGGGATGCACAATGAGCAGTTCTTC. Translated, it gives CASRVAGMHNEQFF.

By its share, this clonotype is medium-sized (0.01 to 0.1%). The J gene is TRBJ2-3, the V gene TRBV20-1; 10 bases line up with TRBD2. After removal of 5 bases from V and 1 base from J, the junction contained 6 bases not matched to a gene. This CDR3 is built from 15 residues. CDR1 is DFQATT, CDR2 SNEGSKA, per germline (reference sequence). The CDR3 here is CSALSGLAGTDTQYF. For the CDR3, the DNA is TGCAGTGCTCTCTCCGGACTAGCGGGCACAGATACGCAGTATTTT.

By sample share, this clonotype is medium-sized. The V call is TRBV28, the J call TRBJ2-1; unclear D gene. The V and J ends lost 7 bases and 10 bases respectively, with 11 bases between them. The V gene's germline CDR1 is MDHEN and CDR2 SYDVKM. This CDR3 is built from 11 residues. The CDR3 DNA reads TGTGCCAGCACCTGGTTGAACGAGCAGTTCTTC. Its protein product is CASTWLNEQFF.

In its sample, this clonotype is medium-sized. The V call is TRBV19, the J call TRBJ2-1; 10 bases match TRBD1. This CDR3 spans 14 amino acids. Trimming removed 7 bases from V and 8 bases from J; junction bases left unmatched: 8. Germline CDR1 and CDR2: LNHDA and SQIVND (reference sequence). This CDR3 reads CASTDGTGDDEQFF. The CDR3 nucleotides are TGTGCCAGTACCGATGGGACAGGGGATGATGAGCAGTTCTTC. Based on the CDR3 plus reference TRBV19 and TRBJ2-1, the full variable domain is DGGITQSPKYLFRKEGQNVTLSCEQNLNHDAMYWYRQDPGQGLRLIYYSQIVNDFQKGDIAEGYSVSREKKESFPLTVTSAQKNPTAFYLCASTDGTGDDEQFFGPGTRLTVL.

By share, this clonotype ranks as medium-sized (0.01 to 0.1%). V and J are TRBV7-9 and TRBJ2-7; 7 bases are a match to TRBD2. The CDR3 is made up of 14 amino acids. Germline V gene data show CDR1 as SEHNR and CDR2 as FQNEAQ (reference sequence). Trimming at V came to 3 bases and at J to 5 bases, leaving 7 bases not matched to a gene. CDR3 region: CASSFGGGRDEQYF. The CDR3 coding sequence is TGTGCCAGCAGCTTCGGCGGGGGAAGGGACGAGCAGTACTTC. The whole variable domain, filled in from reference TRBV7-9 and TRBJ2-7, reads DTGVSQNPRHKITKRGQNVTFRCDPISEHNRLYWYRQTLGQGPEFLTYFQNEAQLEKSRLLSDRFSAERPKGSFSTLEIQRTEQGDSAMYLCASSFGGGRDEQYFGPGTRLTVT.

By sample fraction, this clonotype is medium-sized. V and J are TRBV7-3 and TRBJ1-1, with D possibly being TRBD1 (5 bases). The CDR3 spans 14 residues. V dropped 4 bases and J dropped 1 base, with 10 bases sitting between them. CDR1 is SGHTA, CDR2 FQGTGA, per germline. Here the CDR3 DNA reads TGTGCCAGCAGCTCGCGGGGCGCGAACACTGAAGCTTTCTTT. Amino acid sequence: CASSSRGANTEAFF.

The chain recombines TRBV5-4 with TRBJ2-3; 7 nucleotides agree with TRBD2. This CDR3 is built from 16 residues. V was clipped by 3 bases and J by 1 base; unmatched bases: 8. The germline CDR1 and CDR2 sequences are SGHNT and YYREEE (reference sequence). CDR3 loop: CASSWGAGGGTDTQYF. The CDR3 DNA reads as TGTGCCAGCAGCTGGGGAGCTGGGGGGGGCACAGATACGCAGTATTTT.

This clonotype was seen only a few times. A single base separates this from a much larger clone, so it may be a read error. The chain's CDR3 is CARSNLDRDSYEQYF. DNA of the CDR3: TGTGCCCGCAGCAACCTGGACAGGGACTCCTACGAGCAGTACTTC. The chain recombines TRBV6-2 or TRBV6-3 with TRBJ2-7; 8 positions match TRBD1. CDR3 length equals 15 residues. CDR1 is MNHEY, CDR2 SVGEGT, per germline.

This clonotype ranks as medium-sized. J is TRBJ1-6 and V is TRBV12-3 or TRBV12-4; D ambiguous. CDR3 length: 13 residues. Trimming shortened V by 1 base and J by 7 bases, and 5 bases separated the two germline ends. CDR3: CASSLVQNSPLHF. The CDR3 DNA reads as TGTGCCAGCAGTTTAGTGCAGAATTCACCCCTCCACTTT.

This clonotype rates as medium-sized (0.01 to 0.1%). The chain carries TRBV19 and TRBJ2-1; 7 bases are shared with TRBD1. Trimming took 3 bases from V and 4 from J; bases not matched to a gene: 3. The CDR3 totals 14 residues. In germline, CDR1 is LNHDA, CDR2 SQIVND (reference sequence). The CDR3: CASSIRDRYNEQFF. DNA for the CDR3: TGTGCCAGTAGTATTCGGGACAGATACAATGAGCAGTTCTTC.

This clonotype is categorized as medium-sized. V and J are TRBV27 and TRBJ2-3; D possibly corresponds to TRBD2 (5 bases). The CDR3 runs to 15 residues. V was cut by 5 bases and J by 0 bases, with 12 bases left in between. Germline V gene sequence: CDR1 MNHEY, CDR2 SMNVEV (reference sequence). DNA of the CDR3: TGTGCCAGCAGTCCATGGACGGGAAGCACAGATACGCAGTATTTT. This sequence encodes CASSPWTGSTDTQYF.

This clonotype counts as medium-sized. The CDR3 spells CSARPPLAGVFDTQYF. The CDR3 DNA reads TGCAGTGCTAGACCCCCACTAGCGGGAGTTTTTGATACGCAGTATTTT. This sequence joins TRBV20-1 and TRBJ2-3; 11 nucleotides match TRBD2. In germline, CDR1 is DFQATT, CDR2 SNEGSKA (reference sequence). V shed 2 bases, J shed 6 bases, and the junction held 10 bases outside the gene matches. The CDR3 runs to 16 residues.

Sample share makes this clonotype medium-sized. The CDR3 bases are TGCGCCAGCAACTGGGGGAACACCGGGGAGCTGTTTTTT. It yields the protein CASNWGNTGELFF. The rearrangement uses TRBV5-1 and TRBJ2-2; D not certain. Germline lookup yields CDR1 SGHRS and CDR2 YFSETQ. Deletions cut 6 bases from V and 1 base from J, with 7 bases between. The length of the CDR3 is 13 residues.